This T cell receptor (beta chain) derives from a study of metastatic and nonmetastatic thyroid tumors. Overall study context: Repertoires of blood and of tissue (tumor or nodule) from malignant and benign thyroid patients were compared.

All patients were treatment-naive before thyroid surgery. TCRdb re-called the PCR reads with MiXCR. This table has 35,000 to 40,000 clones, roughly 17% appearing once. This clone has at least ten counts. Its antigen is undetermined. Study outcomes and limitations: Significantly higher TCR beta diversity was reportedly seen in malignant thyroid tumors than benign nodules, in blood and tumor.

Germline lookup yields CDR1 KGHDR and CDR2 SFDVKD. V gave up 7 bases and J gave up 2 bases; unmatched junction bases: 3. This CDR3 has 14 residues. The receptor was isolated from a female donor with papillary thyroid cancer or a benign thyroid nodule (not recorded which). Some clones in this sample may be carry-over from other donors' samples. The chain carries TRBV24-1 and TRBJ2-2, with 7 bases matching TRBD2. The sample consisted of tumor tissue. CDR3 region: CATRASGNTGELFF. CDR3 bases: TGTGCCACCAGGGCTAGCGGTAACACCGGGGAGCTGTTTTTT.